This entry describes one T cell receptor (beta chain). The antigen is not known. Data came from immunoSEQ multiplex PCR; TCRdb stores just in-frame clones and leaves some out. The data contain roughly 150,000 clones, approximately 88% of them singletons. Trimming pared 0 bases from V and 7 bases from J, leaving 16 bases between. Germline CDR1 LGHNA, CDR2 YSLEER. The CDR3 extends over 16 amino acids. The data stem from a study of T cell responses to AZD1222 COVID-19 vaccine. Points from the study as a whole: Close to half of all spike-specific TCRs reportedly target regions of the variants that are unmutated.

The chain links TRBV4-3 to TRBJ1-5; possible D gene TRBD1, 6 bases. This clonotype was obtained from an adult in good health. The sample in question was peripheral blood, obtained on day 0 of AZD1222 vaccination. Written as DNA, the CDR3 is TGCGCCAGCAGCCAAGATGTTAACAGGGAAGAACAGCCCCAGCATTTT. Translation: CASSQDVNREEQPQHF.